This T cell receptor (beta chain) was captured in a study of OX40 agonist ivuxolimab in advanced cancers. General study results and limits: Specificity for antigen went undetermined in the expanded peripheral T cells. Expanded clones were, on average, more numerous in CD8+ T cells than in CD4+.

The CDR3 totals 15 residues. Trimming at V came to 6 bases and at J to 0 bases, leaving 3 bases not matched to a gene. Per the germline V gene, CDR1 is SNHLY and CDR2 is FYNNEI. Profiling relied on immunoSEQ multiplex PCR, and the TCRdb table lists in-frame clones only, not all of them. The data show tens of thousands of clones, 84% seen once. This clone was counted once. Its specificity is unknown. The sample consisted of CD4+ or CD8+ T cells sorted from blood, taken in a trial of the OX40 agonist ivuxolimab. V and J are TRBV2 and TRBJ2-2; TRBD1 matches at 8 bases. This TCR was recovered from an adult with an advanced solid tumor such as melanoma, head and neck, liver or kidney cancer. The CDR3 DNA sequence: TGTGCCAGCAGAATACAGGGGGCGAACACCGGGGAGCTGTTTTTT. As protein: CASRIQGANTGELFF.